The clone carrying this T cell receptor beta chain was seen more than once but under ten times. What it binds is not known. The data were obtained in a study of response to subunit inactivated influenza vaccine. Germline CDR1 reads MNHEY; CDR2 reads SVGEGT. Deletions cut 7 bases from V and 4 bases from J, with 11 bases between. This CDR3 has 13 amino acids. TCRdb passed the RT-PCR reads through MiXCR, listing each CDR3 protein once. The sample includes about 500,000 distinct CDR3 sequences, 16% of them seen just once. Study-level points and caveats: Every seasonal influenza vaccination brings in few new T cells, the authors suggested.

The receptor comes from a man between 50 and 69 years old who received an inactivated influenza vaccine. V usage is TRBV6-2 or TRBV6-3 and J usage is TRBJ2-1; a possible D gene is TRBD2 (6 bases). Sequenced here: CD4+ T cells sorted from PBMCs, sampled about 24 months after vaccination. In nucleotides, the CDR3 is TGTGCCAGCACTGAGGAGGGGTACAATGAGCAGTTCTTC. Encoded protein: CASTEEGYNEQFF.